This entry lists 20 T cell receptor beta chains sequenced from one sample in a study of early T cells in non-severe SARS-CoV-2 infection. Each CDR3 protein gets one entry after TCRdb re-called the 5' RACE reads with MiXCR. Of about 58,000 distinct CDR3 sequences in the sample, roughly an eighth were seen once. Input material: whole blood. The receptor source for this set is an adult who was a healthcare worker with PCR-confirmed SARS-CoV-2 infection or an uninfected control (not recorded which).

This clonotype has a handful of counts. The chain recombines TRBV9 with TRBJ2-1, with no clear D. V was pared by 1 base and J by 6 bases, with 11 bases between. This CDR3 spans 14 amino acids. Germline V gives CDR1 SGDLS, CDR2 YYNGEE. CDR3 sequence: CASSVQAPGNEQFF. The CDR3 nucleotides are TGTGCCAGCAGCGTACAAGCTCCTGGCAATGAGCAGTTCTTC.

CDR3 bases: TGTGCCAGCAGACGCACCCTAAGAAGGGAGGGCCGCTACGAGCAGTACTTC. Translating gives CASRRTLRREGRYEQYF. The chain employs TRBV6-5 and TRBJ2-7, with TRBD2 matching 7 bases. CDR1 is MNHEY, CDR2 SVGAGI, per germline. V lost 6 bases to trimming and J lost 3 bases; unmatched junction nucleotides: 17. The CDR3 covers 17 residues.

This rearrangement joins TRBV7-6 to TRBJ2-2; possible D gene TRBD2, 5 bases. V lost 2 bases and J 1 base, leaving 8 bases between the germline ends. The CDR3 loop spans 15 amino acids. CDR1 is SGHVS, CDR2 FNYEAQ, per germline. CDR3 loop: CASSLPGLNTGELFF. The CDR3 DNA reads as TGTGCCAGCAGCTTACCGGGGTTGAACACCGGGGAGCTGTTTTTT.

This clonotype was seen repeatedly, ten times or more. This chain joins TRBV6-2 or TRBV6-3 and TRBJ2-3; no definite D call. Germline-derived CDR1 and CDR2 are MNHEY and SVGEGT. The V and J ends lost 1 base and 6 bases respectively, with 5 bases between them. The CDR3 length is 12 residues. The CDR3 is CASSYLGDTQYF. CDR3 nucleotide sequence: TGTGCCAGCAGTTACTTAGGCGATACGCAGTATTTT.

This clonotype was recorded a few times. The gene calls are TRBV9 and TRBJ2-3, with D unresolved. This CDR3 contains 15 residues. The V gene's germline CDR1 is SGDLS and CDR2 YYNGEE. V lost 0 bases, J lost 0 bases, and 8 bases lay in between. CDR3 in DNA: TGTGCCAGCAGCGTAGTGACCCAAAGCACAGATACGCAGTATTTT. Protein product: CASSVVTQSTDTQYF. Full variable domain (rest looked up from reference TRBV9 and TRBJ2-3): DSGVTQTPKHLITATGQRVTLRCSPRSGDLSVYWYQQSLDQGLQFLIQYYNGEERAKGNILERFSAQQFPDLHSELNLSSLELGDSALYFCASSVVTQSTDTQYFGPGTRLTVL.

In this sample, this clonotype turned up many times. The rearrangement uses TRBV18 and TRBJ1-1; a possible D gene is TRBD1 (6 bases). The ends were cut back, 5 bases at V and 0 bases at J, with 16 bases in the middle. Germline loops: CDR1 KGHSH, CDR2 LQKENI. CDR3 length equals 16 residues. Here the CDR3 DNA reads TGTGCCAGCTCATCCGATAGAGGGGGTATGAACACTGAAGCTTTCTTT. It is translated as CASSSDRGGMNTEAFF.

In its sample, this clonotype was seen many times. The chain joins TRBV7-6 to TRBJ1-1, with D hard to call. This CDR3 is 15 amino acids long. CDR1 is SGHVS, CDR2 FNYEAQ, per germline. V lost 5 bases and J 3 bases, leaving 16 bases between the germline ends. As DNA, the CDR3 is TGTGCCAGCAGCCCTAATCGTCGAGCCTACACTGAAGCTTTCTTT. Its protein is CASSPNRRAYTEAFF.

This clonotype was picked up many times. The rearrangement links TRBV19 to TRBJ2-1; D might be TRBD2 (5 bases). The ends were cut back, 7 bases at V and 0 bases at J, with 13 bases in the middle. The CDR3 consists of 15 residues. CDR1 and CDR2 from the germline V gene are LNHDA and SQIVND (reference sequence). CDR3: CASTTGLSSYNEQFF. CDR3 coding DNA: TGTGCCAGTACCACCGGACTTAGCTCCTACAATGAGCAGTTCTTC.

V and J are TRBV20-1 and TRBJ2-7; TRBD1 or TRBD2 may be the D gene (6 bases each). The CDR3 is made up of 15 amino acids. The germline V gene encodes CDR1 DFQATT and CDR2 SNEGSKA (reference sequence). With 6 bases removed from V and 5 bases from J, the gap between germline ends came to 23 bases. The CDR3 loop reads CSAKGGRGQSHEQYF. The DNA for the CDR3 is TGCAGTGCCAAGGGGGGCAGGGGTCAAAGCCACGAGCAGTACTTC.

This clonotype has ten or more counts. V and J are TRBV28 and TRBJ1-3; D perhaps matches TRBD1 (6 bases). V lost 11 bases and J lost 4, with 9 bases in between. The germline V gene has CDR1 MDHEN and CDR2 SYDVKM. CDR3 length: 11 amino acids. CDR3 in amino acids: CAYREGNTIYF. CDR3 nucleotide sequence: TGTGCCTACAGGGAGGGAAACACCATATATTTT. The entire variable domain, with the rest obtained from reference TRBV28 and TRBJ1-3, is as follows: DVKVTQSSRYLVKRTGEKVFLECVQDMDHENMFWYRQDPGLGLRLIYFSYDVKMKEKGDIPEGYSVSREKKERFSLILESASTNQTSMYLCAYREGNTIYFGEGSWLTVV.

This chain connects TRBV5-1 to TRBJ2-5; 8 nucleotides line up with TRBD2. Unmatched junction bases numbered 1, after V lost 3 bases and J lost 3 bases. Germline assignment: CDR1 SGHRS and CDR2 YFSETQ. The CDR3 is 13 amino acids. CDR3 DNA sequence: TGCGCCAGCAGCTCGGGACTAGAAGAGACCCAGTACTTC. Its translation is CASSSGLEETQYF.

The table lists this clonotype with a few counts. The CDR3 sequence is CASSPRDREDYEQYF. The CDR3 DNA follows: TGTGCCAGCAGCCCCCGGGACAGGGAGGACTACGAGCAGTACTTC. The chain is built from TRBV14 and TRBJ2-7; 9 nucleotides agree with TRBD1. Germline values: CDR1 SGHDN, CDR2 FVKESK. The CDR3 has 15 amino acids. The V gene end was trimmed by 4 bases and the J gene end by 3 bases; junction bases not matched to a gene: 7.

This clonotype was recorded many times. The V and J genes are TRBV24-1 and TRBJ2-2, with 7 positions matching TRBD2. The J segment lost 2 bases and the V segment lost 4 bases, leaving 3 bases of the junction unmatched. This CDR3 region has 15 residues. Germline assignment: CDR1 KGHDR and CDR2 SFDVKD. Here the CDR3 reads CATSEPGGNTGELFF. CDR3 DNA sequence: TGTGCCACCAGTGAACCGGGAGGAAACACCGGGGAGCTGTTTTTT.

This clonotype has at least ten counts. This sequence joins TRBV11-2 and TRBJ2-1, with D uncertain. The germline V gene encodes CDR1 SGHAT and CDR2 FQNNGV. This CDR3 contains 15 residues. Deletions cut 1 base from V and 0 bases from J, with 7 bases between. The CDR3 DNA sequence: TGTGCCAGCAGCTTAGTAGGCGGCTCCTACAATGAGCAGTTCTTC. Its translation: CASSLVGGSYNEQFF. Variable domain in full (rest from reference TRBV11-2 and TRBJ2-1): EAGVAQSPRYKIIEKRQSVAFWCNPISGHATLYWYQQILGQGPKLLIQFQNNGVVDDSQLPKDRFSAERLKGVDSTLKIQPAKLEDSAVYLCASSLVGGSYNEQFFGPGTRLTVL.

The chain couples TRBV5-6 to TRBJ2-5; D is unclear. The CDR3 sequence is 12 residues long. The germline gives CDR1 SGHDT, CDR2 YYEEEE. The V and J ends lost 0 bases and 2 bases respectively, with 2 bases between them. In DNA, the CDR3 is TGTGCCAGCAGCTTGGTACAAGAGACCCAGTACTTC. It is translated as CASSLVQETQYF.

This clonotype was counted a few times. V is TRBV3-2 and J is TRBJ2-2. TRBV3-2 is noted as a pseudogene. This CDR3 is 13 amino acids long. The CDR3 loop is CASSPLWSGELFF. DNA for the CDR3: TGTGCCAGCAGCCCTCTATGGAGCGGGGAGCTGTTTTTT.

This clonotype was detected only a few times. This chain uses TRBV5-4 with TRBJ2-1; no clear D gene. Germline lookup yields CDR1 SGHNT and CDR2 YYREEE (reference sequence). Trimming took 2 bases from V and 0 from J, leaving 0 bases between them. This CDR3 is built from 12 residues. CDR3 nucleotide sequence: TGTGCCAGCAGCTTCTCCTACAATGAGCAGTTCTTC. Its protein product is CASSFSYNEQFF.

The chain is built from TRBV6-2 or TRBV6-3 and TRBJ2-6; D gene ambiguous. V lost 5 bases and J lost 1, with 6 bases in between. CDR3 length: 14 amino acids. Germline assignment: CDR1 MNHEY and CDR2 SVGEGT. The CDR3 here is CASSGVSGANVLTF. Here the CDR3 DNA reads TGTGCCAGCAGTGGGGTTTCTGGGGCCAACGTCCTGACTTTC.

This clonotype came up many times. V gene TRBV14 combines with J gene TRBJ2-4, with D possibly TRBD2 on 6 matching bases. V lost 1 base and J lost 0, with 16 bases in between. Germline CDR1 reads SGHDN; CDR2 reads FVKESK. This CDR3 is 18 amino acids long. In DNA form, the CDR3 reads TGTGCCAGCAGCCAAGTGAACGCGCGGGAACTAGCCAAAAACATTCAGTACTTC. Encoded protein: CASSQVNARELAKNIQYF.

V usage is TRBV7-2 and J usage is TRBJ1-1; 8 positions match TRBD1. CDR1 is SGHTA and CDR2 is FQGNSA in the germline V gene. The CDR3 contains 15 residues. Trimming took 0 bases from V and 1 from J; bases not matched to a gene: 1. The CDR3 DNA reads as TGTGCCAGCAGCTTAGCAGGGACAGGGAACACTGAAGCTTTCTTT. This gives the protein CASSLAGTGNTEAFF.